These 20 T cell receptor beta chains share one sample of origin, sequenced in a study of neurological immune-mediated disorders. MiXCR was run by TCRdb on the 5' RACE reads, yielding one entry per CDR3 protein. The data contain about 120,000 distinct CDR3 sequences, about 3.2% of them singletons. What was sequenced was PBMCs. Source of these receptors: a woman aged 25-40 years with multiple sclerosis.

This clonotype was picked up many times. The rearrangement joins TRBV5-1 to TRBJ2-3; 8 bases align to TRBD1. CDR1 is SGHRS and CDR2 is YFSETQ in the germline V gene. This CDR3 is built from 16 residues. J was trimmed by 6 bases and V by 4 bases; bases with no gene match: 13. The CDR3 coding sequence is TGCGCCAGCAGCGCCTCGGACAGGGCCCGCGGGGATACGCAGTATTTT. It specifies CASSASDRARGDTQYF.

In this sample, this clonotype turned up many times. This chain connects TRBV20-1 to TRBJ2-3; D gene unclear. The CDR3 runs to 12 residues. CDR1 and CDR2 (germline): DFQATT, SNEGSKA (reference sequence). Trimming removed 4 bases at V and 6 bases at J, with 11 bases between. CDR3 residues: CSAIRVEDTQYF. The DNA for the CDR3 is TGCAGTGCTATCCGGGTTGAGGATACGCAGTATTTT.

This clonotype showed up many times. The CDR3 region is CASSGDVPEKLFF. The CDR3, as DNA: TGCGCCAGCTCCGGGGACGTGCCCGAAAAACTGTTTTTT. The V call is TRBV5-1, the J call TRBJ1-4, with D possibly being TRBD1 (5 bases). The V gene's germline CDR1 is SGHRS and CDR2 YFSETQ. The length of the CDR3 is 13 residues. V was cut by 7 bases and J by 8 bases, with 15 bases left in between. Full variable domain (missing parts from reference TRBV5-1 and TRBJ1-4): KAGVTQTPRYLIKTRGQQVTLSCSPISGHRSVSWYQQTPGQGLQFLFEYFSETQRNKGNFPGRFSGRQFSNSRSEMNVSTLELGDSALYLCASSGDVPEKLFFGSGTQLSVL.

This clonotype was seen many times. The V gene is TRBV4-3, the J gene TRBJ2-7; 8 nucleotides line up with TRBD2. The CDR3 spans 14 residues. The V gene end was trimmed by 4 bases and the J gene end by 5 bases; junction bases not matched to a gene: 7. Looked up from germline, CDR1 is LGHNA and CDR2 is YSLEER. CDR3 residues: CASSPRGAGDEQYF. Written as DNA, the CDR3 is TGCGCCAGCAGCCCGCGGGGAGCGGGAGACGAGCAGTACTTC.

At least ten counts were recorded for this clonotype. The chain recombines TRBV15 with TRBJ2-1, with 16 bases aligning to TRBD2. The CDR3 is 18 amino acids. The germline gives CDR1 LNHNV, CDR2 YYDKDF (reference sequence). The V segment lost 8 bases and the J segment 1 base; nucleotides outside the gene matches: 8. The DNA of the CDR3 is TGTGCCACCCGCTCGGGACTAGCGGGAGGGTTTTCCTACAATGAGCAGTTCTTC. It translates to CATRSGLAGGFSYNEQFF. The whole variable domain, remainder taken from reference TRBV15 and TRBJ2-1, is DAMVIQNPRYQVTQFGKPVTLSCSQTLNHNVMYWYQQKSSQAPKLLFHYYDKDFNNEADTPDNFQSRRPNTSFCFLDIRSPGLGDTAMYLCATRSGLAGGFSYNEQFFGPGTRLTVL.

The table lists this clonotype with many counts. The J gene is TRBJ2-1, the V gene TRBV14; 10 bases fit TRBD1. The V segment lost 2 bases and the J segment 9 bases; nucleotides outside the gene matches: 1. The CDR3 is 13 amino acids. From germline, CDR1 is SGHDN and CDR2 FVKESK. CDR3 coding DNA: TGTGCCAGCAGCCAAAGGACAGGGGGTGAGCAGTTCTTC. Protein product: CASSQRTGGEQFF.

Remarks on this clonotype: A much larger clone lies one base from this, so it may be a read error. The chain carries TRBV20-1 and TRBJ1-2; D remains unclear. The CDR3 runs to 9 residues. CDR1 and CDR2 from the germline V gene are DFQATT and SNEGSKA (reference sequence). The CDR3 nucleotides read TGCAGTGCTAGAGGGAAGTCGGTCTTC. Its protein is CSARGKSVF.

This clonotype was found many times. The chain recombines TRBV6-5 with TRBJ1-2; 10 bases fit TRBD1. V lost 6 bases, J lost 2 bases, and 3 bases stayed unmatched. Germline V gives CDR1 MNHEY, CDR2 SVGAGI. There are 14 residues in the CDR3. CDR3 in DNA: TGTGCCAGCAGCTGGGGACAGGGGAACTATGGCTACACCTTC. Translation gives CASSWGQGNYGYTF.

This clonotype showed up many times. This chain connects TRBV30 to TRBJ1-2, with 9 bases that match TRBD1. The CDR3 is made up of 12 amino acids. Germline V lookup: CDR1 GTSNPN, CDR2 SVGIG (reference sequence). The trim removed 8 bases at V and 8 bases at J, leaving 9 bases unmatched. This chain's CDR3 is CAQYGTGNGYTF. The DNA of the CDR3 is TGTGCCCAATACGGGACAGGGAACGGCTACACCTTC.

This clonotype was recorded at least ten times. V usage is TRBV10-1 and J usage is TRBJ2-3; D is possibly TRBD2 (6 bases). V was clipped by 4 bases and J by 5 bases, with 16 bases between them. CDR3 length: 15 residues. CDR1 and CDR2 from the germline V gene are WNHNN and SYGVQD (reference sequence). The CDR3 loop is CASSGGGFGRDTQYF. In DNA, the CDR3 is TGCGCCAGCAGTGGAGGAGGCTTCGGGAGAGATACGCAGTATTTT.

This clonotype showed up many times. V and J are TRBV29-1 and TRBJ1-1, with D possibly TRBD1 on 5 matching bases. Trimming took 4 bases from V and 2 from J, leaving 14 bases between them. Germline lookup yields CDR1 SQVTM and CDR2 ANQGSEA. CDR3 length: 14 residues. This chain's CDR3 is CSVASWGLNTEAFF. CDR3 DNA: TGCAGCGTTGCCTCATGGGGCCTAAACACTGAAGCTTTCTTT. Filled out from reference TRBV29-1 and TRBJ1-1, the complete variable domain reads SAVISQKPSRDICQRGTSLTIQCQVDSQVTMMFWYRQQPGQSLTLIATANQGSEATYESGFVIDKFPISRPNLTFSTLTVSNMSPEDSSIYLCSVASWGLNTEAFFGQGTRLTVV.

This clonotype was observed at least ten times. The chain recombines TRBV7-2 with TRBJ1-4, with D unclear. Trimming shortened V by 0 bases and J by 2 bases, and 16 bases separated the two germline ends. This CDR3 spans 18 amino acids. Germline V CDR1 and CDR2: SGHTA, FQGNSA. The CDR3 sequence: CASSLAQVSWRTNEKLFF. CDR3 nucleotide sequence: TGTGCCAGCAGCTTAGCGCAAGTCAGCTGGCGGACTAATGAAAAACTGTTTTTT.

This clonotype came up many times. The genes are TRBV12-5 and TRBJ2-5, with D uncertain. Trimming took off 1 base at V and 4 bases at J, with 10 bases between the two ends. The CDR3 sequence is 14 residues long. Germline V gene data show CDR1 as LGHNT and CDR2 as FRNRAP. The CDR3 DNA follows: TGTGCTAGTGGTTTGGGAGGCAGTCGAGAGACCCAGTACTTC. It encodes CASGLGGSRETQYF.

V is TRBV3-1 and J is TRBJ2-7; D gene ambiguous. This CDR3 is built from 14 residues. Germline lookup yields CDR1 LGHDT and CDR2 YNNKEL (reference sequence). V gave up 0 bases and J gave up 3 bases, with 9 bases separating them. CDR3 DNA: TGTGCCAGCAGCCAAGAAAGGAAAGGCTACGAGCAGTACTTC. Residues: CASSQERKGYEQYF.

Worth noting for this clonotype: A clone one base away is much larger, so this may be a read error. The chain links TRBV20-1 to TRBJ1-2, with a tentative D call TRBD1 (5 bases). The CDR3 contains 10 residues. From germline, CDR1 is DFQATT and CDR2 SNEGSKA (reference sequence). The CDR3 DNA reads as TGCAGCACCGACAGCTATGGCTACACCTTC. Translation gives CSTDSYGYTF.

At least ten counts were recorded for this clonotype. CDR3 loop: CASSLGHGRYQETQYF. The CDR3 DNA reads TGTGCCAGCAGCCTGGGACACGGGAGGTACCAAGAGACCCAGTACTTC. The J gene is TRBJ2-5, the V gene TRBV14; tentatively, D is TRBD2 (7 bases). The CDR3 sequence is 16 residues long. The germline CDR1 and CDR2 sequences are SGHDN and FVKESK. Deletions cut 4 bases from V and 0 bases from J, with 15 bases between.

The chain uses TRBV12-3 or TRBV12-4 and TRBJ1-4; 7 bases agree with TRBD1. V lost 4 bases and J lost 6; bases outside the gene matches: 2. This CDR3 contains 13 residues. CDR3 nucleotide sequence: TGTGCCAGCAGTTGGACAGGATATGAAAAACTGTTTTTT. This gives the protein CASSWTGYEKLFF.

The chain is built from TRBV14 and TRBJ2-6, with D possibly being TRBD2 (5 bases). This CDR3 spans 16 amino acids. Germline loops: CDR1 SGHDN, CDR2 FVKESK. V shed 0 bases and J shed 5 bases, with 11 bases lying between them. CDR3 amino acids: CASSQDESGRANVLTF. The CDR3 DNA is TGTGCCAGCAGCCAAGATGAGAGCGGTAGGGCCAACGTCCTGACTTTC.

This clonotype showed up many times. This chain links TRBV6-5 with TRBJ1-2, with D unclear. CDR1 and CDR2 from the germline V gene are MNHEY and SVGAGI. The length of the CDR3 is 14 residues. Trimming took off 0 bases at V and 4 bases at J, with 9 bases between the two ends. The CDR3, as DNA: TGTGCCAGCAGTTACTCACGGGATCTCTATGGCTACACCTTC. Its translation: CASSYSRDLYGYTF.

At least ten counts were recorded for this clonotype. The genes are TRBV12-3 or TRBV12-4 and TRBJ1-5; tentatively, D is TRBD1 (5 bases). V gave up 5 bases and J gave up 4 bases, with 12 bases separating them. The CDR3 loop spans 14 amino acids. CDR3 nucleotide sequence: TGTGCCAGCAGTGGAGGAAGGGGAAATCAGCCCCAGCATTTT. Translated: CASSGGRGNQPQHF.